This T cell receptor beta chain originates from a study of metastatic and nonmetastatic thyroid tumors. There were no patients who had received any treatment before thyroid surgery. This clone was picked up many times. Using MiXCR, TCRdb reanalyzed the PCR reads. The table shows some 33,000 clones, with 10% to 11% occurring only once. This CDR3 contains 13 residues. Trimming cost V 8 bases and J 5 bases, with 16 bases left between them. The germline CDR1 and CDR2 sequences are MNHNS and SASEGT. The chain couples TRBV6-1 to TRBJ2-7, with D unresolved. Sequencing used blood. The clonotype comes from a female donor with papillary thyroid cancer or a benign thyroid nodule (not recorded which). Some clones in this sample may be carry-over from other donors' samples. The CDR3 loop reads CASRLGPTNEQYF. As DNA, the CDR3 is TGTGCCAGCCGCCTCGGACCAACCAACGAGCAGTACTTC.